The rows below give T cell receptor beta chains drawn from one sample of a study. One entry per CDR3 protein, called by TCRdb with MiXCR from the 5' RACE reads. The table lists about 50,000 distinct CDR3 sequences, around 28% of them singletons. Specimen: naive CD4+ T cells sorted from blood. These receptors came from a female donor with breast cancer. The CDR3 runs from the conserved cysteine through the conserved F or W. Each record gives: J gene, clone size, D gene, V gene, CDR3 DNA, CDR3 protein. The D gene is left open where the match is weak. Clone size, where shown, is once, few, many, or a class for clones that have expanded.

j_gene: TRBJ2-1
abundance: few
d_gene: NA
v_gene: TRBV20-1
CDR3nt: TGCAGTGCTAGAGGTGTAATCGTTGGGTTCGGGGATGAGCAGTTCTTC
CDR3aa: CSARGVIVGFGDEQFF

j_gene: TRBJ2-7
abundance: once
d_gene: NA
v_gene: TRBV20-1
CDR3nt: TGCAGTTCCCGCGGAGGCTCCTACGAGCAGTACTTC
CDR3aa: CSSRGGSYEQYF

j_gene: TRBJ2-7
abundance: few
d_gene: NA
v_gene: TRBV15
CDR3nt: TGTGCCACCAGCAGGGATAACAGGGCCCCCTACGAGCAGTACTTC
CDR3aa: CATSRDNRAPYEQYF

j_gene: TRBJ1-1
abundance: many
d_gene: NA
v_gene: TRBV30
CDR3nt: TGTGCCTGGAGCCTTTCTGGGGAGGGAACTGAAGCTTTCTTT
CDR3aa: CAWSLSGEGTEAFF

j_gene: TRBJ1-1
abundance: many
d_gene: NA
v_gene: TRBV4-2
CDR3nt: TGTGCCAGCAATAAGGGTTCAGGCACTGAAGCTTTCTTT
CDR3aa: CASNKGSGTEAFF

j_gene: TRBJ2-7
abundance: few
d_gene: TRBD2
v_gene: TRBV6-2/TRBV6-3
CDR3nt: TGTGCCAGCAGATCCAGACTAGCGGGAGGGCATACCTACGAGCAGTACTTC
CDR3aa: CASRSRLAGGHTYEQYF

j_gene: TRBJ2-7
abundance: NA
d_gene: TRBD2
v_gene: TRBV20-1
CDR3nt: TGCAGTGCTAGAGATCCTCTAGCGGGACCCGAGTACGAGCAGTACTTC
CDR3aa: CSARDPLAGPEYEQYF

j_gene: TRBJ1-2
abundance: NA
d_gene: NA
v_gene: TRBV20-1
CDR3nt: TGCAGTGCGTCAGGGCACGACTATGGCTACACCTTC
CDR3aa: CSASGHDYGYTF

j_gene: TRBJ2-7
abundance: NA
d_gene: NA
v_gene: TRBV2
CDR3nt: TGTGCCAGCAGTGAAGACAGGAGAGCCTACGAGCAGTACTTC
CDR3aa: CASSEDRRAYEQYF

j_gene: TRBJ1-2
abundance: NA
d_gene: NA
v_gene: TRBV12-3/TRBV12-4
CDR3nt: TGTGCCAACAGTGCTCCCGGACATCATGACTATGGCTACACCTTC
CDR3aa: CANSAPGHHDYGYTF

j_gene: TRBJ2-1
abundance: NA
d_gene: NA
v_gene: TRBV5-1
CDR3nt: TGCGCCAGCCGCCCGGCGGTCTCCTACAATGAGCAGTTCTTC
CDR3aa: CASRPAVSYNEQFF

j_gene: TRBJ2-1
abundance: NA
d_gene: TRBD2
v_gene: TRBV5-1
CDR3nt: TGCGCCAGCAGCTTTAAGGATAGCGGGAGTTTTCCCTCCTTC
CDR3aa: CASSFKDSGSFPSF

j_gene: TRBJ1-2
abundance: NA
d_gene: TRBD1
v_gene: TRBV6-5
CDR3nt: TGTGCCACCTGGCACCGGGACAGGGGACCTGGCTACACCTTC
CDR3aa: CATWHRDRGPGYTF

j_gene: TRBJ2-7
abundance: few
d_gene: NA
v_gene: TRBV7-9
CDR3nt: TGTGCCAGCAGCCAAACCGGACCCTACGAGCAGTACTTC
CDR3aa: CASSQTGPYEQYF

j_gene: TRBJ2-7
abundance: NA
d_gene: TRBD2
v_gene: TRBV7-8
CDR3nt: TGTGCTAACAGCCCGACTAGCGGGAGCGACGAGCAGTACTTC
CDR3aa: CANSPTSGSDEQYF

j_gene: TRBJ1-2
abundance: NA
d_gene: TRBD1
v_gene: TRBV7-6
CDR3nt: TGTGCCAGCAGCTTAGGTCCGACAGGGGCTAACCGCTACACCTTC
CDR3aa: CASSLGPTGANRYTF

j_gene: TRBJ2-1
abundance: few
d_gene: NA
v_gene: TRBV6-2/TRBV6-3
CDR3nt: TGTGCCAGCGGGGAGAGGTGGGAGCAGTTCTTC
CDR3aa: CASGERWEQFF

j_gene: TRBJ2-5
abundance: NA
d_gene: NA
v_gene: TRBV7-3
CDR3nt: TGTGCCAGCAGCTTAGGACTCTCCGAGACCCAGTACTTC
CDR3aa: CASSLGLSETQYF

j_gene: TRBJ1-1
abundance: few
d_gene: NA
v_gene: TRBV5-1
CDR3nt: TGCGCCAGCAGCTTGGAGGCCCGGGACCTGCCTTTCTTT
CDR3aa: CASSLEARDLPFF

j_gene: TRBJ2-3
abundance: few
d_gene: NA
v_gene: TRBV6-1
CDR3nt: TGTGCCAGCAGTAGGACTACCTCTCGCACAGATACGCAGTATTTT
CDR3aa: CASSRTTSRTDTQYF

j_gene: TRBJ1-1
abundance: few
d_gene: NA
v_gene: TRBV5-1
CDR3nt: TGCGCCAGCAGCTTCCCCAACGACAGGCGGGCTTTCTTT
CDR3aa: CASSFPNDRRAFF

j_gene: TRBJ2-1
abundance: many
d_gene: TRBD2
v_gene: TRBV4-3
CDR3nt: TGCGCCAGCAGCCGTGAAAGCGGGAGCGCCTCCTACAATGAGCAGTTCTTC
CDR3aa: CASSRESGSASYNEQFF

j_gene: TRBJ1-6
abundance: NA
d_gene: NA
v_gene: TRBV28
CDR3nt: TGTGCCAGCAGTTTAACACAGGAGGACTCACCCCTCCACTTT
CDR3aa: CASSLTQEDSPLHF

j_gene: TRBJ2-3
abundance: NA
d_gene: NA
v_gene: TRBV7-2
CDR3nt: TGTGCCAGCAGCCCCGGGATCAGAAGCACGCAGTATTTT
CDR3aa: CASSPGIRSTQYF

j_gene: TRBJ2-1
abundance: few
d_gene: TRBD2
v_gene: TRBV7-2
CDR3nt: TGTGCCAGCAGCTTAGATAGCGGGACCTACAATGAGCAGTTCTTC
CDR3aa: CASSLDSGTYNEQFF

j_gene: TRBJ2-5
abundance: few
d_gene: NA
v_gene: TRBV20-1
CDR3nt: TGCAGTGCCTACGACATGGGGACCACCTCAGAAGAGACCCAGTACTTC
CDR3aa: CSAYDMGTTSEETQYF

j_gene: TRBJ2-2
abundance: NA
d_gene: NA
v_gene: TRBV21-1
CDR3nt: TGTGCCAGCACGTCTCCGCGATTAGGATCCGGGGAGCTGTTTTTT
CDR3aa: CASTSPRLGSGELFF

j_gene: TRBJ2-7
abundance: few
d_gene: TRBD2
v_gene: TRBV27
CDR3nt: TGTGCCAGCAGTTTAACGACTAGCGGGAGGGCCTCCTACGAGCAGTACTTC
CDR3aa: CASSLTTSGRASYEQYF

j_gene: TRBJ1-3
abundance: NA
d_gene: NA
v_gene: TRBV7-9
CDR3nt: TGTGCCAGCAGCTTACGAGGGGATACTGGAAACACCATATATTTT
CDR3aa: CASSLRGDTGNTIYF

j_gene: TRBJ2-1
abundance: NA
d_gene: NA
v_gene: TRBV6-6
CDR3nt: TGTGCCAGCAAAGGGGAGTCCTACAATGAGCAGTTCTTC
CDR3aa: CASKGESYNEQFF

j_gene: TRBJ2-1
abundance: few
d_gene: NA
v_gene: TRBV2
CDR3nt: TGTGCCAGCACTCCCGGGACAATGGGGAATGAGCAGTTCTTC
CDR3aa: CASTPGTMGNEQFF

j_gene: TRBJ2-7
abundance: NA
d_gene: NA
v_gene: TRBV28
CDR3nt: TGTGCCAGCAGCCAGAGATTCCGGCCCTACGAGCAGTACTTC
CDR3aa: CASSQRFRPYEQYF

j_gene: TRBJ1-6
abundance: NA
d_gene: NA
v_gene: TRBV7-9
CDR3nt: TGTGCCAGCAGCTCGACGAATATTTCACCCCTCCACTTT
CDR3aa: CASSSTNISPLHF

j_gene: TRBJ2-5
abundance: few
d_gene: TRBD1
v_gene: TRBV29-1
CDR3nt: TGCAGCGTTGAAACAGGGGGCGGCCAAGAGACCCAGTACTTC
CDR3aa: CSVETGGGQETQYF

j_gene: TRBJ2-5
abundance: NA
d_gene: TRBD2
v_gene: TRBV6-6
CDR3nt: TGTGCCAGTAGAGATAGCGGGCAGGGAGAGACCCAGTACTTC
CDR3aa: CASRDSGQGETQYF

j_gene: TRBJ2-7
abundance: few
d_gene: NA
v_gene: TRBV3-1
CDR3nt: TGTGCCAGCAGCCTAGGGGGATTACAGTACTTC
CDR3aa: CASSLGGLQYF

j_gene: TRBJ1-5
abundance: NA
d_gene: NA
v_gene: TRBV18
CDR3nt: TGTGCCAGCTCACTCAGCCAGCCAAATAGCAATCAGCCCCAGCATTTT
CDR3aa: CASSLSQPNSNQPQHF

j_gene: TRBJ2-7
abundance: few
d_gene: NA
v_gene: TRBV2
CDR3nt: TGTGCCAGCAGGGTCCAGGGTCCTTCCTACGAGCAGTACTTC
CDR3aa: CASRVQGPSYEQYF

j_gene: TRBJ2-1
abundance: many
d_gene: TRBD1
v_gene: TRBV24-1
CDR3nt: TGTGCCACCAGTGATTCAGGACAGGGGGCGGATGAGCAGTTCTTC
CDR3aa: CATSDSGQGADEQFF

j_gene: TRBJ1-5
abundance: NA
d_gene: NA
v_gene: TRBV5-4
CDR3nt: TGTGCCAGCAGCTTTGGGCCAAATAGCAATCAGCCCCAGCATTTT
CDR3aa: CASSFGPNSNQPQHF

j_gene: TRBJ2-3
abundance: few
d_gene: NA
v_gene: TRBV7-6
CDR3nt: TGTGCCAGCAGCTTGGGGGGCGTGGGGGGAACAGATACGCAGTATTTT
CDR3aa: CASSLGGVGGTDTQYF

j_gene: TRBJ2-7
abundance: NA
d_gene: TRBD2
v_gene: TRBV6-6
CDR3nt: TGTGCCAGCAGTTACGGCGGACTAGCGGGCCAGTCGACGGAGCAGTACTTC
CDR3aa: CASSYGGLAGQSTEQYF

j_gene: TRBJ2-7
abundance: NA
d_gene: NA
v_gene: TRBV9
CDR3nt: TGTGCCAGCAGCGTAGAATGGCAGAATTACTACGAGCAGTACTTC
CDR3aa: CASSVEWQNYYEQYF

j_gene: TRBJ2-1
abundance: NA
d_gene: TRBD2
v_gene: TRBV25-1
CDR3nt: TGTGCCAGCAGTGATTCCCTAGCGGGGATGGTGTTCTTC
CDR3aa: CASSDSLAGMVFF

j_gene: TRBJ2-7
abundance: few
d_gene: TRBD2
v_gene: TRBV5-1
CDR3nt: TGCGCCAGCAGCTTGAGCAGCGGGATAACAGGCGAGCAGTACTTC
CDR3aa: CASSLSSGITGEQYF

j_gene: TRBJ2-1
abundance: NA
d_gene: TRBD2
v_gene: TRBV5-1
CDR3nt: TGCGCCAGCAGGCTAGCGGGAACTACCTACAATGAGCAGTTCTTC
CDR3aa: CASRLAGTTYNEQFF

j_gene: TRBJ2-2
abundance: NA
d_gene: NA
v_gene: TRBV4-3
CDR3nt: TGCGCCAGCAGCCCCAGGGCAGTTTTCACCGGGGAGCTGTTTTTT
CDR3aa: CASSPRAVFTGELFF

j_gene: TRBJ2-7
abundance: few
d_gene: TRBD2
v_gene: TRBV4-1
CDR3nt: TGCGCCAGCAGCCAAAGACTAGCGGGGGTCTACGAGCAGTACTTC
CDR3aa: CASSQRLAGVYEQYF

j_gene: TRBJ2-2
abundance: many
d_gene: NA
v_gene: TRBV5-1
CDR3nt: TGCGCCAGCAGCCCCTCCGACCACTCGAACACCGGGGAGCTGTTTTTT
CDR3aa: CASSPSDHSNTGELFF

j_gene: TRBJ1-1
abundance: medium-sized
d_gene: NA
v_gene: TRBV10-3
CDR3nt: TGTGCCCCCCAATGTAACACTGAAGCTTTCTTT
CDR3aa: CAPQCNTEAFF

j_gene: TRBJ2-2
abundance: few
d_gene: NA
v_gene: TRBV7-8
CDR3nt: TGTGCCAGCAGCTTTTACGACCCCACCGGGGAGCTGTTTTTT
CDR3aa: CASSFYDPTGELFF

j_gene: TRBJ2-7
abundance: few
d_gene: TRBD1
v_gene: TRBV6-2/TRBV6-3
CDR3nt: TGTGCCAGCAGCAAAAGACAGGGTTTAATAGGTGCCGACGAGCAGTACTTC
CDR3aa: CASSKRQGLIGADEQYF

j_gene: TRBJ1-5
abundance: NA
d_gene: NA
v_gene: TRBV6-5
CDR3nt: TGTGCCCGTGGGGCCAGGGACAATCAGCCCCAGCATTTT
CDR3aa: CARGARDNQPQHF

j_gene: TRBJ2-7
abundance: few
d_gene: NA
v_gene: TRBV7-2
CDR3nt: TGTGCCAGCAGCCCCACCTTCTACGAGCAGTACTTC
CDR3aa: CASSPTFYEQYF

j_gene: TRBJ1-1
abundance: NA
d_gene: NA
v_gene: TRBV6-1
CDR3nt: TGTGCCGGGAGCCGGGCGGGGGCTGAAGCTTTCTTT
CDR3aa: CAGSRAGAEAFF